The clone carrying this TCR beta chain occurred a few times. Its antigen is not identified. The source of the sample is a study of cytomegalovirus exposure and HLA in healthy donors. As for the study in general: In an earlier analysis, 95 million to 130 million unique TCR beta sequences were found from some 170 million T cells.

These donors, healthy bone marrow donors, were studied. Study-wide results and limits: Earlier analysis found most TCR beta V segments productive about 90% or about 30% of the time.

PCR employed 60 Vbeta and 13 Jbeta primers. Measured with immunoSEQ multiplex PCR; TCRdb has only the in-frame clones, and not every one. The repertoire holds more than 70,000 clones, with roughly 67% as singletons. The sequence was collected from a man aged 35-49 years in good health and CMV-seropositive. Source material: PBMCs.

As DNA, the CDR3 is TGTGCCAGCAGGGGCCTTGCCCCCCACGAGCAGTACTTC. Translating gives CASRGLAPHEQYF. The chain recombines TRBV2 with TRBJ2-7; D unresolved. CDR1 and CDR2 from the germline V gene are SNHLY and FYNNEI. V was clipped by 6 bases and J by 5 bases, with 14 bases between them. The CDR3 has 13 residues.